The clone carrying this T cell receptor (beta chain) turned up a few times. Its antigen is not identified. This entry belongs to a study of cytomegalovirus exposure and HLA in healthy donors. CDR1 is SGHDT and CDR2 is YYEEEE in the germline V gene. V shed 2 bases, J shed 3 bases, and the junction held 5 bases outside the gene matches. The CDR3 totals 15 residues. Overall study results and limits: Available immune exposure information covered CMV serostatus only. A later analysis reportedly found fewer N-insertions in an Asian-associated ancestry cluster than the approximately 670-donor mean.

The PCR was carried out with 60 Vbeta primers and 13 Jbeta primers. TCRdb's copy holds only in-frame clones and misses some; the assay was immunoSEQ multiplex PCR. The sample yields some 140,000 clones, roughly 79% seen once. This sequence was found in a man between 25 and 39 years old in good health and CMV-seronegative. Sequencing was carried out using PBMCs. The chain carries TRBV5-6 and TRBJ2-3, with 8 bases matching TRBD1. The CDR3 sequence: CASSLGQGWTDTQYF. CDR3 coding DNA: TGTGCCAGCAGCTTAGGACAGGGATGGACAGATACGCAGTATTTT.